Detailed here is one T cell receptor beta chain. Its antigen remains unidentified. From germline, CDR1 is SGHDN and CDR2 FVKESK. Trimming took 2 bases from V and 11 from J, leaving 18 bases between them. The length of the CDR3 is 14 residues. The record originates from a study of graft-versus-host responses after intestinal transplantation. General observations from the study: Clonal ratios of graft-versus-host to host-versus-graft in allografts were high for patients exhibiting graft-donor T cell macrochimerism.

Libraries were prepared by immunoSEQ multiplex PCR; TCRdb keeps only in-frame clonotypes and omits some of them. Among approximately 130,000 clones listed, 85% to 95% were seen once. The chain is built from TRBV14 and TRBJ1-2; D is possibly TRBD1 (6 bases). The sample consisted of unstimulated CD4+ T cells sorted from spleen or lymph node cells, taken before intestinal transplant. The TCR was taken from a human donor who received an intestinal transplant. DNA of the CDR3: TGTGCCAGCAGCCAATTTATAGGACAGAACCTATACACCTTC. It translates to CASSQFIGQNLYTF. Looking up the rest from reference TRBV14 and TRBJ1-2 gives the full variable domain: EAGVTQFPSHSVIEKGQTVTLRCDPISGHDNLYWYRRVMGKEIKFLLHFVKESKQDESGMPNNRFLAERTGGTYSTLKVQPAELEDSGVYFCASSQFIGQNLYTFGSGTRLTVV.